Each of the 22 T cell receptor beta chains below was sequenced from the same sample in a study of T cells in localized non-small cell lung cancer. Assay: immunoSEQ multiplex PCR; the TCRdb copy retains only in-frame clones and omits some. The sample consists of roughly 16,000 clones, approximately 82% of them appearing once. The sample was peripheral blood, taken before any cancer treatment. Receptor source: a male donor aged 60 or over with stage III lung adenocarcinoma.

The genes are TRBV5-1 and TRBJ2-2, with TRBD1 identical over 8 bases. The germline V gene has CDR1 SGHRS and CDR2 YFSETQ. The trim removed 3 bases at V and 7 bases at J, leaving 5 bases unmatched. The CDR3 extends over 14 amino acids. DNA for the CDR3: TGCGCCAGCAGCTCGCAGGGGGCAAGCGGGGAGCTGTTTTTT. Residues: CASSSQGASGELFF.

The chain employs TRBV5-1 and TRBJ2-3, with D possibly being TRBD1 (5 bases). V dropped 4 bases and J dropped 1 base, with 10 bases sitting between them. The germline V gene encodes CDR1 SGHRS and CDR2 YFSETQ. The CDR3 is made up of 14 amino acids. The CDR3 here is CASSLRDRTDTQYF. The DNA of the CDR3 is TGCGCCAGCAGCCTCAGGGATCGCACAGATACGCAGTATTTT. The full variable domain, completed using reference TRBV5-1 and TRBJ2-3, is KAGVTQTPRYLIKTRGQQVTLSCSPISGHRSVSWYQQTPGQGLQFLFEYFSETQRNKGNFPGRFSGRQFSNSRSEMNVSTLELGDSALYLCASSLRDRTDTQYFGPGTRLTVL.

CDR3 sequence reads: CASSPRGVGYTF. CDR3 DNA sequence: TGTGCCAGCAGTCCTCGTGGGGTAGGCTACACCTTC. The chain carries TRBV6-5 and TRBJ1-2; D unclear. The CDR3 totals 12 residues. CDR1 and CDR2 from the germline V gene are MNHEY and SVGAGI. V dropped 5 bases and J dropped 8 bases, with 12 bases sitting between them.

The chain carries TRBV5-8 and TRBJ1-1, with D possibly TRBD1 on 6 matching bases. Germline-derived CDR1 and CDR2 are SGHTS and YDEGEE. V was pared by 1 base and J by 11 bases, with 15 bases between. The CDR3 is 13 residues long. The DNA of the CDR3 is TGTGCCAGCAGCTTGTTTTCTAGCCAGGGGGCTTTCTTT. Its protein is CASSLFSSQGAFF.

This chain joins TRBV27 and TRBJ2-2; perhaps TRBD1 as D (6 bases). V was clipped by 1 base and J by 0 bases, with 12 bases between them. This CDR3 is built from 17 residues. The germline gives CDR1 MNHEY, CDR2 SMNVEV (reference sequence). In DNA form, the CDR3 reads TGTGCCAGCAGTTTATGGGCAGGGGCGACGAACACCGGGGAGCTGTTTTTT. It is translated as CASSLWAGATNTGELFF.

For this clone: The junction and the germline gene differ at one end; a read error may be behind it. This CDR3 is also generated by other DNA sequences in the sample. The chain couples TRBV6-1 to TRBJ1-1, with a weak D call TRBD1 (6 bases). Germline lookup yields CDR1 MNHNS and CDR2 SASEGT. The CDR3 covers 15 residues. The CDR3 DNA is TGTGCCAGCAGTGAAGACGGGGGGCGGCGAACTGAGGCTTTCTTT. Residues: CASSEDGGRRTEAFF.

This clone has more than one count but fewer than ten. V usage is TRBV6-6 and J usage is TRBJ1-6; D remains ambiguous. The CDR3 loop spans 12 amino acids. The germline V gene has CDR1 MNHNY and CDR2 SVGAGI (reference sequence). The V gene lost 7 bases and the J gene lost 9 bases, with 10 bases spanning the gap. The CDR3 sequence is CASTSAGSPLHF. For the CDR3, the DNA is TGTGCCAGCACCTCGGCAGGTTCACCCCTCCACTTT.

The genes are TRBV6-1 and TRBJ2-1, with D perhaps TRBD1 (6 bases). V gave up 7 bases and J gave up 0 bases, with 13 bases separating them. This CDR3 contains 15 residues. Germline V gene data show CDR1 as MNHNS and CDR2 as SASEGT. CDR3 bases: TGTGCCAGCATGTTACAGGGCGGCTCCTACAATGAGCAGTTCTTC. This codes for CASMLQGGSYNEQFF.

In the case of this clone: One end of the junction does not line up with germline, which may come from a read error. The CDR3 sequence is CASSSYDRAERENF. The CDR3 DNA follows: TGTGCCAGCAGCTCCTACGACAGGGCAGAGCGGGAAAACTTC. This chain links TRBV7-9 with TRBJ1-2; TRBD1 matches 7 bases. This CDR3 comprises 14 residues. Germline assignment: CDR1 SEHNR and CDR2 FQNEAQ (reference sequence).

The rearrangement joins TRBV19 to TRBJ2-7; the D gene is possibly TRBD1 (6 bases). V lost 5 bases, J lost 5 bases, and 13 bases lay in between. Germline V CDR1 and CDR2: LNHDA, SQIVND (reference sequence). The CDR3 sequence is 13 residues long. The CDR3 DNA is TGTGCCAGTAGTGCACAGGGTAAAAACGAGCAGTACTTC. This gives the protein CASSAQGKNEQYF.

The chain recombines TRBV12-5 with TRBJ1-6; tentatively, D is TRBD1 (6 bases). Trimming shortened V by 1 base and J by 10 bases, and 11 bases separated the two germline ends. Germline lookup yields CDR1 LGHNT and CDR2 FRNRAP. The CDR3 loop spans 14 amino acids. The DNA of the CDR3 is TGTGCTAGTGGTTTGGAAGGGGGGAGCTCACCCCTCCACTTT. It translates to CASGLEGGSSPLHF.

The rearrangement joins TRBV30 to TRBJ1-2; D is uncertain. The germline V and J ends were trimmed by 7 bases and 9 bases, with 18 bases remaining between them. Germline V CDR1 and CDR2: GTSNPN, SVGIG (reference sequence). The CDR3 has 12 residues. This CDR3 reads CAYARQADSYTF. CDR3 coding DNA: TGTGCCTACGCGAGACAAGCCGATAGCTACACCTTC.

The rearrangement joins TRBV2 to TRBJ2-1; 10 positions match TRBD2. CDR3 length: 18 residues. CDR1 SNHLY and CDR2 FYNNEI come from the germline V gene. Trimming cost V 2 bases and J 6 bases; bases outside gene matches: 13. The CDR3 sequence is CASSETVMGLAGVNEQFF. The CDR3 bases are TGTGCCAGCAGTGAAACGGTTATGGGTCTAGCGGGGGTCAATGAGCAGTTCTTC.

The chain employs TRBV9 and TRBJ2-5, with D hard to call. Germline values: CDR1 SGDLS, CDR2 YYNGEE. CDR3 length: 13 residues. V lost 0 bases to trimming and J lost 7 bases, with 10 bases between them. CDR3 nucleotide sequence: TGTGCCAGCAGCGTAGCCACCTCGGGGACCCAGTACTTC. It yields the protein CASSVATSGTQYF. Variable domain in full (rest from reference TRBV9 and TRBJ2-5): DSGVTQTPKHLITATGQRVTLRCSPRSGDLSVYWYQQSLDQGLQFLIQYYNGEERAKGNILERFSAQQFPDLHSELNLSSLELGDSALYFCASSVATSGTQYFGPGTRLLVL.

This chain joins TRBV30 and TRBJ2-2, with 10 bases identical to TRBD2. Germline CDR1 and CDR2: GTSNPN and SVGIG (reference sequence). The J segment lost 6 bases and the V segment lost 4 bases, leaving 5 bases of the junction unmatched. The CDR3 has 14 amino acids. The CDR3 DNA sequence: TGTGCCTGGAAGGGACTAGCGATGGCCGGGGAGCTGTTTTTT. Translation: CAWKGLAMAGELFF.

Only one count was recorded for this clone. The chain is built from TRBV6-6 and TRBJ2-7; D is undetermined. CDR1 and CDR2 from the germline V gene are MNHNY and SVGAGI (reference sequence). Trimming pared 5 bases from V and 3 bases from J, leaving 14 bases between. This CDR3 has 14 amino acids. The CDR3 loop reads CASSNMLVGYEQYF. CDR3 sequence (DNA): TGTGCCAGCAGTAATATGCTCGTGGGCTACGAGCAGTACTTC.

V is TRBV11-2 and J is TRBJ2-3; TRBD2 might be the D (5 bases). Trimming took 3 bases from V and 3 from J, leaving 13 bases between them. The CDR3 contains 15 residues. Looked up from germline, CDR1 is SGHAT and CDR2 is FQNNGV. The CDR3 region has the DNA TGTGCCAGCAGCTTCGCGGGTCCTAGGACAGATACGCAGTATTTT. Translating gives CASSFAGPRTDTQYF. The full variable domain, rest sourced from reference TRBV11-2 and TRBJ2-3, is EAGVAQSPRYKIIEKRQSVAFWCNPISGHATLYWYQQILGQGPKLLIQFQNNGVVDDSQLPKDRFSAERLKGVDSTLKIQPAKLEDSAVYLCASSFAGPRTDTQYFGPGTRLTVL.

The chain carries TRBV7-2 and TRBJ2-5; TRBD2 matches 9 bases. J gave up 2 bases and V 8 bases, and 12 bases lay outside the gene matches. CDR1 is SGHTA, CDR2 FQGNSA, per germline. The CDR3 has 16 residues. CDR3 DNA: TGTGCCAGCGGGTTTAGCGGGGGAAGCCCTCAAGAGACCCAGTACTTC. Translating gives CASGFSGGSPQETQYF.

The rearrangement uses TRBV5-1 and TRBJ2-2, with a possible D match to TRBD1 (5 bases). Trimming stripped 1 base from V and 7 bases from J, with 17 bases between. The CDR3 sequence is 16 residues long. CDR1 is SGHRS, CDR2 YFSETQ, per germline. In DNA, the CDR3 is TGCGCCAGCAGCTTGCTAGAGACTCCAAGGGGCGGGGAGCTGTTTTTT. Amino acid sequence: CASSLLETPRGGELFF.

This chain links TRBV5-1 with TRBJ2-5, with 10 bases fitting TRBD2. Looked up from germline, CDR1 is SGHRS and CDR2 is YFSETQ. The CDR3 contains 15 residues. With 4 bases clipped from V and 1 base from J, the junction kept 4 bases outside the gene matches. The CDR3 here is CASSLWTSGQETQYF. The CDR3 DNA reads as TGCGCCAGCAGCCTCTGGACTAGCGGCCAAGAGACCCAGTACTTC.

The rearrangement joins TRBV10-3 to TRBJ1-1, with D perhaps TRBD1 (5 bases). CDR3 length: 13 amino acids. V lost 6 bases and J lost 1, with 9 bases in between. Germline CDR1 reads ENHRY; CDR2 reads SYGVKD. CDR3 sequence reads: CAIRSGGNTEAFF. Written as DNA, the CDR3 is TGTGCCATCAGATCCGGGGGGAACACTGAAGCTTTCTTT.

The chain carries TRBV14 and TRBJ2-7, with unresolved D. The germline gives CDR1 SGHDN, CDR2 FVKESK. V lost 1 base, J lost 3 bases, and 7 bases lay in between. The CDR3 covers 13 residues. The CDR3 DNA follows: TGTGCCAGCAGCCAAGTGGTGAACTACGAGCAGTACTTC. It is translated as CASSQVVNYEQYF.